These 27 T cell receptor beta chains were sequenced from one sample in a study of T-cell memory formation after mild COVID-19. TCRdb used MiXCR to reprocess the 5' RACE reads, holding one entry per CDR3 protein. The sample includes 400,000 to 500,000 distinct CDR3 sequences, roughly 20% of them seen just once. The sample taken for sequencing was PBMCs or a T cell subset sorted from them (not recorded which). Receptor source: an adult woman who had mild COVID-19 (a few samples of this study predate the infection). Cell type and time point are not known.

V usage is TRBV29-1 and J usage is TRBJ2-2; TRBD1 might be the D (5 bases). The CDR3 consists of 13 residues. Germline assignment: CDR1 SQVTM and CDR2 ANQGSEA. Trimming cost V 3 bases and J 1 base, with 6 bases left between them. CDR3 DNA: TGCAGCGTTGACCAGGGGAACACCGGGGAGCTGTTTTTT. The encoded protein is CSVDQGNTGELFF.

This clonotype has at least ten counts. Germline is not matched at one junction end, which may reflect a read error. The chain carries TRBV12-3 or TRBV12-4 and TRBJ2-6, with D possibly matching TRBD2 (5 bases). CDR3 length equals 15 residues. CDR3 DNA: TGTGCCAGCAGCTTAGGGAGCTCTGGGGCCAACGTCCTGACTTTC. Its translation: CASSLGSSGANVLTF.

This rearrangement joins TRBV6-2 or TRBV6-3 to TRBJ1-1; 10 bases line up with TRBD1. The V gene end was trimmed by 2 bases and the J gene end by 3 bases; junction bases not matched to a gene: 6. The germline V gene encodes CDR1 MNHEY and CDR2 SVGEGT. The CDR3 runs to 16 residues. This CDR3 reads CASSYGSDRGDTEAFF. CDR3 DNA sequence: TGTGCCAGCAGTTACGGGTCGGACAGGGGGGACACTGAAGCTTTCTTT.

This chain joins TRBV7-2 and TRBJ2-3, with 9 bases aligning to TRBD2. The length of the CDR3 is 16 residues. V lost 3 bases, J lost 1 base, and 5 bases stayed unmatched. Germline V CDR1 and CDR2: SGHTA, FQGNSA. The CDR3, as DNA: TGTGCCAGCAGCTTCCCCCCTAGCGGGGGCACAGATACGCAGTATTTT. The encoded protein is CASSFPPSGGTDTQYF.

This clonotype was picked up many times. The chain combines TRBV12-3 or TRBV12-4 with TRBJ1-2; tentatively, D is TRBD1 (5 bases). This CDR3 has 13 residues. V was cut by 2 bases and J by 2 bases, with 6 bases left in between. The CDR3 DNA is TGTGCCAGCAGTTTAAAGGGGAACTATGGCTACACCTTC. It translates to CASSLKGNYGYTF.

The chain is built from TRBV12-3 or TRBV12-4 and TRBJ2-1; 8 bases match TRBD1. The V segment lost 7 bases and the J segment 9 bases; nucleotides outside the gene matches: 8. The CDR3 sequence is 13 residues long. This CDR3 is CASNTDRGGEQFF. CDR3 DNA sequence: TGTGCCAGCAACACAGACAGGGGTGGTGAGCAGTTCTTC.

The genes are TRBV20-1 and TRBJ1-4; no reliable D call. The CDR3 extends over 14 amino acids. CDR1 and CDR2 from the germline V gene are DFQATT and SNEGSKA (reference sequence). Deletions cut 6 bases from V and 0 bases from J, with 11 bases between. The DNA of the CDR3 is TGCAGTGCCTTATCGACAACAACTAATGAAAAACTGTTTTTT. Its protein product is CSALSTTTNEKLFF.

This clonotype was counted a few times. The chain recombines TRBV4-3 with TRBJ2-5; no firm D call. CDR1 is LGHNA and CDR2 is YSLEER in the germline V gene. The CDR3 length is 17 residues. Deletions cut 0 bases from V and 5 bases from J, with 19 bases between. CDR3: CASSQDGPYSISETQYF. The CDR3 region has the DNA TGCGCCAGCAGCCAAGATGGTCCCTACTCGATAAGTGAGACCCAGTACTTC.

The chain is built from TRBV9 and TRBJ1-1; D possibly corresponds to TRBD1 (5 bases). The germline CDR1 and CDR2 sequences are SGDLS and YYNGEE. The ends were cut back, 2 bases at V and 4 bases at J, with 9 bases in the middle. This CDR3 comprises 13 residues. The CDR3 bases are TGTGCCAGCAGCGTGGGGACGATCACTGAAGCTTTCTTT. Protein sequence: CASSVGTITEAFF. The full variable domain, with the rest looked up from reference TRBV9 and TRBJ1-1, is DSGVTQTPKHLITATGQRVTLRCSPRSGDLSVYWYQQSLDQGLQFLIQYYNGEERAKGNILERFSAQQFPDLHSELNLSSLELGDSALYFCASSVGTITEAFFGQGTRLTVV.

The rearrangement joins TRBV12-3 or TRBV12-4 to TRBJ1-2, with 10 bases that match TRBD1. The V and J ends lost 5 bases and 7 bases, in that order; junction bases with no gene match: 10. The CDR3 loop spans 15 amino acids. The CDR3 DNA sequence: TGTGCCAGCAGTCATCGGGACAGGGGAGAGAGTGGCTACACCTTC. This encodes CASSHRDRGESGYTF.

This clonotype was picked up a small number of times. V gene TRBV20-1 combines with J gene TRBJ2-1; 10 positions agree with TRBD2. CDR1 and CDR2 from the germline V gene are DFQATT and SNEGSKA (reference sequence). The junction had 9 bases not matched to a gene; V was cut back by 3 bases and J by 4 bases. CDR3 size: 16 residues. The CDR3, as DNA: TGCAGTGCTAGGGTATTTCTAGCGGGGGCTTACAATGAGCAGTTCTTC. It is translated as CSARVFLAGAYNEQFF.

This clonotype was seen a handful of times. The rearrangement joins TRBV27 to TRBJ2-7, with 15 bases fitting TRBD2. Germline CDR1 reads MNHEY; CDR2 reads SMNVEV (reference sequence). J was trimmed by 5 bases and V by 4 bases; bases with no gene match: 15. The CDR3 covers 19 residues. The CDR3 nucleotides are TGTGCCAGCAGTTCGGATGGACTAGCGGGAGGGCTAAGGTCTCACGAGCAGTACTTC. Translating gives CASSSDGLAGGLRSHEQYF.

V usage is TRBV5-1 and J usage is TRBJ2-7; no clear D gene. CDR1 is SGHRS, CDR2 YFSETQ, per germline. V lost 0 bases and J lost 4, with 11 bases in between. This CDR3 contains 14 residues. The CDR3 region has the DNA TGCGCCAGCAGCTTGGGTTCGTTGGGGTACGAGCAGTACTTC. It codes for CASSLGSLGYEQYF.

This chain links TRBV13 with TRBJ1-5, with a tentative D call TRBD1 (6 bases). Germline values: CDR1 PRHDT, CDR2 FYEKMQ (reference sequence). V was trimmed by 4 bases and J by 3 bases, leaving 10 bases between them. CDR3 length: 14 amino acids. The CDR3 protein is CASSSRQANQPQHF. Written as DNA, the CDR3 is TGTGCCAGCAGCTCCCGACAGGCCAATCAGCCCCAGCATTTT.

The chain couples TRBV7-3 to TRBJ2-1; 7 positions agree with TRBD1. The V gene end was trimmed by 4 bases and the J gene end by 6 bases; junction bases not matched to a gene: 12. CDR3 length equals 16 residues. Looked up from germline, CDR1 is SGHTA and CDR2 is FQGTGA. CDR3 protein: CASSSSGTENFNEQFF. The DNA of the CDR3 is TGTGCCAGCAGCTCCTCCGGGACAGAGAACTTCAATGAGCAGTTCTTC. The variable domain in full, completed from reference TRBV7-3 and TRBJ2-1, reads GAGVSQTPSNKVTEKGKYVELRCDPISGHTALYWYRQSLGQGPEFLIYFQGTGAADDSGLPNDRFFAVRPEGSVSTLKIQRTERGDSAVYLCASSSSGTENFNEQFFGPGTRLTVL.

This clonotype has more than one count but fewer than ten. The chain has TRBV15 and TRBJ2-3; tentative D call: TRBD2 (6 bases). Germline CDR1 is LNHNV and CDR2 is YYDKDF (reference sequence). Trimming left V 2 bases short and J 8 bases short, with 14 bases between. This CDR3 is 14 amino acids long. The CDR3 nucleotides are TGTGCCACCAGCAGAAGTCGGGGGATCGCTACGCAGTATTTT. Its translation: CATSRSRGIATQYF.

The genes are TRBV18 and TRBJ2-1, with a weak D call TRBD1 (6 bases). The V gene's germline CDR1 is KGHSH and CDR2 LQKENI. This CDR3 region has 14 residues. Trimming pared 0 bases from V and 7 bases from J, leaving 10 bases between. CDR3 sequence (DNA): TGTGCCAGCTCACCACCGAACAGGGAAAATGAGCAGTTCTTC. Protein: CASSPPNRENEQFF.

This clonotype was recorded a few times. The CDR3 sequence: CASSLIEGNEQFF. As DNA, the CDR3 is TGTGCCAGCAGCCTGATAGAGGGGAATGAGCAGTTCTTC. The chain uses TRBV3-1 and TRBJ2-1; possibly TRBD1 or TRBD2 for D (5 bases each). The CDR3 loop spans 13 amino acids. The V gene's germline CDR1 is LGHDT and CDR2 YNNKEL (reference sequence). V was clipped by 4 bases and J by 7 bases, with 11 bases between them.

The J gene is TRBJ1-1, the V gene TRBV7-9; no definite D call. Looked up from germline, CDR1 is SEHNR and CDR2 is FQNEAQ (reference sequence). Between the trimmed V and J ends, which lost 5 bases and 0 bases, there was a span of 16 bases. The CDR3 has 16 residues. The CDR3 bases are TGTGCCAGCAGCCCCCACCGGGTGATAGTGAACACTGAAGCTTTCTTT. Amino acids: CASSPHRVIVNTEAFF. Full variable domain (outside the CDR3, taken from reference TRBV7-9 and TRBJ1-1): DTGVSQNPRHKITKRGQNVTFRCDPISEHNRLYWYRQTLGQGPEFLTYFQNEAQLEKSRLLSDRFSAERPKGSFSTLEIQRTEQGDSAMYLCASSPHRVIVNTEAFFGQGTRLTVV.

This clonotype was detected a few times. This chain connects TRBV30 to TRBJ1-4, with 8 bases aligning to TRBD1. With 0 bases clipped from V and 8 bases from J, the junction kept 8 bases outside the gene matches. CDR3 length: 15 residues. Per germline, CDR1 GTSNPN and CDR2 SVGIG (reference sequence). The CDR3 sequence is CAWSVRQGRREKLFF. CDR3 nucleotides: TGTGCCTGGAGTGTTAGACAGGGGAGACGGGAAAAACTGTTTTTT.

The table lists this clonotype with a few counts. The gene calls are TRBV11-2 and TRBJ2-7; D not certain. The CDR3 is 18 amino acids. The V gene lost 0 bases and the J gene lost 2 bases, with 20 bases spanning the gap. Per the germline V gene, CDR1 is SGHAT and CDR2 is FQNNGV. The CDR3 bases are TGTGCCAGCAGCTTAGAGGGAAACAGTCCAAGGTTTACCTACGAGCAGTACTTC. Translated: CASSLEGNSPRFTYEQYF.

This chain connects TRBV6-2 or TRBV6-3 to TRBJ2-5; weak D call: TRBD2 (5 bases). The CDR3 loop spans 16 amino acids. V was shortened by 5 bases and J by 1 base, with 17 bases between the two germline ends. The V gene's germline CDR1 is MNHEY and CDR2 SVGEGT. This CDR3 is CASSRTLARVQETQYF. The CDR3 DNA sequence: TGTGCCAGCAGTCGGACGCTAGCTAGAGTCCAAGAGACCCAGTACTTC.

This clonotype was seen more than once but under ten times. V usage is TRBV5-1 and J usage is TRBJ2-1; D not certain. The CDR3 contains 13 residues. V was trimmed by 0 bases and J by 9 bases, leaving 10 bases between them. From germline, CDR1 is SGHRS and CDR2 YFSETQ. The CDR3 DNA reads TGCGCCAGCAGCTTGGCCACAGTTGCTGAGCAGTTCTTC. Translation: CASSLATVAEQFF.

This clonotype was found a few times. The chain combines TRBV24-1 with TRBJ2-5; 15 bases are a match to TRBD2. With 3 bases clipped from V and 3 bases from J, the junction kept 4 bases outside the gene matches. The CDR3 is 17 residues long. Germline V gene lookup returns CDR1 KGHDR and CDR2 SFDVKD. The CDR3 spells CATSDRTSGGAEETQYF. Here the CDR3 DNA reads TGTGCCACCAGTGATCGGACTAGCGGGGGGGCGGAAGAGACCCAGTACTTC.

The chain couples TRBV5-6 to TRBJ2-7; D call uncertain. Trimming cost V 0 bases and J 7 bases, with 8 bases left between them. Germline assignment: CDR1 SGHDT and CDR2 YYEEEE. The CDR3 length is 12 residues. CDR3 in DNA: TGTGCCAGCAGCTTGGACAACGGAGAGCAGTACTTC. Translating gives CASSLDNGEQYF.

In nucleotides, the CDR3 is TGTGCCAGCAGCCTAAGGTCTAGCGGGGGGCTAGATACGCAGTATTTT. Its translation: CASSLRSSGGLDTQYF. The chain uses TRBV21-1 and TRBJ2-3; the D call TRBD2 from the table was never checked on the DNA. TRBV21-1 is classified as a pseudogene. CDR3 length equals 16 residues.

This chain joins TRBV24-1 and TRBJ2-2; 9 bases are a match to TRBD1. The CDR3 spans 16 residues. Germline CDR1 and CDR2: KGHDR and SFDVKD. V dropped 3 bases and J dropped 6; count of bases not matched to a gene: 7. The DNA for the CDR3 is TGTGCCACCAGTGATCCGGGACAGGGAACGGCCGGGGAGCTGTTTTTT. Amino acid sequence: CATSDPGQGTAGELFF.